These T cell receptor beta chains were read from a single sample in a study of shared clonotypes between healthy human individuals. This table comes from immunoSEQ multiplex PCR, and its TCRdb copy is limited to in-frame clones, with some not included. This table has more than 2 million clones, approximately 94% appearing once. The source material was naive CD8+ T cells sorted from blood. These receptors were taken from a man younger than 35 in good health. Both conserved end residues are part of each CDR3. A D gene is named only where the DNA matches it firmly. Some rows mark clone size as missing; the rest say once, few, many or name a class of expanded clone.

clone size | J gene | D gene | V gene | CDR3 DNA | CDR3 protein
once | TRBJ1-4 | - | TRBV28 | TGTGCCAGCAGTTCCGTCAGGGACTTGGAGTATAATGAAAAACTGTTTTTT | CASSSVRDLEYNEKLFF
- | TRBJ2-1 | TRBD2 | TRBV9 | TGTGCCAGCGGCTCTAGCGGCTACAATGAGCAGTTCTTC | CASGSSGYNEQFF
- | TRBJ2-4 | TRBD2 | TRBV5-6 | TGTGCCAGCAGCCAGGGACTAGCGGGAGGGCCGGGCATTCAGTACTTC | CASSQGLAGGPGIQYF
- | TRBJ1-1 | - | TRBV4-1 | TGCGCCAGCAGCCAAGCCCCCGGGGGCCCCGGGGCTTTCTTT | CASSQAPGGPGAFF
once | TRBJ1-2 | TRBD1 | TRBV27 | TGTGCCAGCAGTTTATCAACAGGGGAGCTGCCCTATGGCTACACCTTC | CASSLSTGELPYGYTF
- | TRBJ2-5 | TRBD2 | TRBV11-2 | TGTGCCAGCAGCTCATACGCTAGCGGGGGGGGGACCCAGTACTTC | CASSSYASGGGTQYF
- | TRBJ2-3 | - | TRBV30 | TGTGCCTGGAGGCGGACTTCCAGCACAGATACGCAGTATTTT | CAWRRTSSTDTQYF
- | TRBJ2-7 | TRBD1 | TRBV4-1 | TGCGCCAGCAGCGCGGCAGGGGGATCCTACGAGCAGTACTTC | CASSAAGGSYEQYF
- | TRBJ2-1 | - | TRBV5-6 | TGTGCCAGCAGCCTCCGGGACTTAGCCTACAATGAGCAGTTCTTC | CASSLRDLAYNEQFF
- | TRBJ2-2 | - | TRBV4-1 | TGCGCCAGCAGCCCGCACGTTAGGCGGGCTAAGACCGGGGAGCTGTTTTTT | CASSPHVRRAKTGELFF
- | TRBJ1-2 | - | TRBV5-8 | TGTGCCAGCAGCTTCGACACCAGCTATGGCTACACCTTC | CASSFDTSYGYTF
- | TRBJ1-4 | - | TRBV25-1 | TGTGCCAGCAGTGAATGGGGGGCCCAGGGGAAACTGTTTTTT | CASSEWGAQGKLFF
- | TRBJ2-7 | - | TRBV14 | TGTGCCAGCAGCCAAGAAGGGTGGCGGGGATATGACTACGAGCAGTACTTC | CASSQEGWRGYDYEQYF
- | TRBJ2-4 | - | TRBV27 | TGTGCCAGCAGTTTATCGGTAGCTGTAGCCAAAAACATTCAGTACTTC | CASSLSVAVAKNIQYF
- | TRBJ2-7 | - | TRBV7-9 | TGTGCCAGCAGCACCCACGAGCAGTACTTC | CASSTHEQYF
- | TRBJ1-1 | - | TRBV5-4 | TGTGCCAGCAGCGACAGTTCCCTTTTCACTGAAGCTTTCTTT | CASSDSSLFTEAFF
- | TRBJ2-7 | TRBD1 | TRBV5-4 | TGTGCCAGCAGCCTGGCGATCGGACAGGGGCATGACGAGCAGTACTTC | CASSLAIGQGHDEQYF
- | TRBJ1-4 | - | TRBV7-9 | TGTGCCAGCAGCGTCCCGGCCCCGTCCTATGAAAAACTGTTTTTT | CASSVPAPSYEKLFF
once | TRBJ2-4 | - | TRBV4-3 | TGCGCCAGCAGCCGAAACCCAGTGGAGGTTGGGGCCAAAAACATTCAGTACTTC | CASSRNPVEVGAKNIQYF
- | TRBJ1-5 | - | TRBV5-1 | TGCGCCAGCAGCTTCGGTACGGGCAATCAGCCCCAGCATTTT | CASSFGTGNQPQHF
- | TRBJ2-7 | TRBD2 | TRBV6-6 | TGTGCCAGCAGTTACTCAGGGACTAGCGGCTACGAGCAGTACTTC | CASSYSGTSGYEQYF